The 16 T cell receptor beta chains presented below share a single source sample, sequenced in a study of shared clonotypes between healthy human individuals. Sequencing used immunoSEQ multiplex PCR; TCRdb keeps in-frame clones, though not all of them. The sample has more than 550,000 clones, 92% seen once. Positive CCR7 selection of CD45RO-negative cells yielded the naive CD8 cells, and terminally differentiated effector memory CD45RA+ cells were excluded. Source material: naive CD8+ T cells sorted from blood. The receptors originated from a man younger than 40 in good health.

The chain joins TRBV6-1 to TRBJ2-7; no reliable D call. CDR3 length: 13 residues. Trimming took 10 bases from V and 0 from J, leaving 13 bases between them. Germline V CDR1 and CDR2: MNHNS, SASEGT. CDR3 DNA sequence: TGTGCCACGGCGAGTGGAAGCTCCTACGAGCAGTACTTC. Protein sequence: CATASGSSYEQYF.

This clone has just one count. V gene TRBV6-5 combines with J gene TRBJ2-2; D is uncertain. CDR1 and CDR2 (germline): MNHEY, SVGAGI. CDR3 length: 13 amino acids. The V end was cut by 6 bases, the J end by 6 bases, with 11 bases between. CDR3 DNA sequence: TGTGCCAGCAGCCCTAGGGTTCCCGGGGAGCTGTTTTTT. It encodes CASSPRVPGELFF.

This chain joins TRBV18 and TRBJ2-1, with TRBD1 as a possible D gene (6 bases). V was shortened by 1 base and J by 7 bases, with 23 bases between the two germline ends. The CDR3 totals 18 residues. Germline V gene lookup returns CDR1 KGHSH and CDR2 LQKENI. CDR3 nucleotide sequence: TGTGCCAGCTCACCACGGGCAGGGGTTGGGACCGCCGCAAATGAGCAGTTCTTC. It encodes CASSPRAGVGTAANEQFF.

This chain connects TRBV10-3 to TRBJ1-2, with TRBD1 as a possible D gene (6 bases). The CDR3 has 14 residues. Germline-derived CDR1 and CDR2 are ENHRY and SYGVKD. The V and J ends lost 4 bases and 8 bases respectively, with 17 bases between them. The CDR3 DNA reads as TGTGCCATCAGTGGCTCGGGGGCCTCGGTAGGCTACACCTTC. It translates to CAISGSGASVGYTF.

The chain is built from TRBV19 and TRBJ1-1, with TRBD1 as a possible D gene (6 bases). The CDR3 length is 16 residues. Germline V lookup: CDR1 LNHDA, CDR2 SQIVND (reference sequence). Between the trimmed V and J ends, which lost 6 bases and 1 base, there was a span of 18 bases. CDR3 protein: CASSLTGIGANTEAFF. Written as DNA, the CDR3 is TGTGCCAGTAGCCTAACAGGGATCGGGGCGAACACTGAAGCTTTCTTT. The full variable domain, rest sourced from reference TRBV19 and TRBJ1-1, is DGGITQSPKYLFRKEGQNVTLSCEQNLNHDAMYWYRQDPGQGLRLIYYSQIVNDFQKGDIAEGYSVSREKKESFPLTVTSAQKNPTAFYLCASSLTGIGANTEAFFGQGTRLTVV.

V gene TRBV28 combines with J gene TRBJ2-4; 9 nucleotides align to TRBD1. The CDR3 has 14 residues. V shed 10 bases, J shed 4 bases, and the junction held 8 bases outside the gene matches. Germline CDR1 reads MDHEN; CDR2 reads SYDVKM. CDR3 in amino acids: CATETGTGKNIQYF. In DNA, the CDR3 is TGTGCCACTGAGACCGGGACAGGGAAAAACATTCAGTACTTC.

In DNA, the CDR3 is TGTGCCAGCAGTTATGGGAGGGGGGGCTACAATGAGCAGTTCTTC. Translated, it gives CASSYGRGGYNEQFF. J is TRBJ2-1 and V is TRBV6-5; D perhaps matches TRBD2 (7 bases). The CDR3 is 15 residues long. Trimming left V 3 bases short and J 3 bases short, with 12 bases between. Germline CDR1 is MNHEY and CDR2 is SVGAGI.

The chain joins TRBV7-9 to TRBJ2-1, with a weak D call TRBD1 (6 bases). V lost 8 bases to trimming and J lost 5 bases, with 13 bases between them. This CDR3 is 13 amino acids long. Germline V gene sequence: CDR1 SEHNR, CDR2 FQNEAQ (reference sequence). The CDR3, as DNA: TGTGCCAGCCGAGATCCAGGGGACAATGAGCAGTTCTTC. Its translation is CASRDPGDNEQFF.

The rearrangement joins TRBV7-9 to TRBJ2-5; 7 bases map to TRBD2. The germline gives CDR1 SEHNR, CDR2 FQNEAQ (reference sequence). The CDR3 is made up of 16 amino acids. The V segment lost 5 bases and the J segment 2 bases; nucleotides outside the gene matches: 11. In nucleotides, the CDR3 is TGTGCCAGCAGCCCTCGACTAGCTAGGGTACAAGAGACCCAGTACTTC. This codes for CASSPRLARVQETQYF.

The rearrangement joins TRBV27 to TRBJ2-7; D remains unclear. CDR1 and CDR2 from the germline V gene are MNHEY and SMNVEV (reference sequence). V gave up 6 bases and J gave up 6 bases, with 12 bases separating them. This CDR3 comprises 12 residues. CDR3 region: CASSYYMGEQYF. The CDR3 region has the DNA TGTGCCAGCAGCTACTACATGGGCGAGCAGTACTTC.

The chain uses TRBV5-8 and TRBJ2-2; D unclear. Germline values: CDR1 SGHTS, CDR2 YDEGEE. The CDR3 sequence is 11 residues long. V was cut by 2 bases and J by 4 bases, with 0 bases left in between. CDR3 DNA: TGTGCCAGCAGCTTCACCGGGGAGCTGTTTTTT. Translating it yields CASSFTGELFF. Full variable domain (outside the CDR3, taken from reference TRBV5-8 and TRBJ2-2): EAGVTQSPTHLIKTRGQQATLRCSPISGHTSVYWYQQALGLGLQFLLWYDEGEERNRGNFPPRFSGRQFPNYSSELNVNALELEDSALYLCASSFTGELFFGEGSRLTVL.

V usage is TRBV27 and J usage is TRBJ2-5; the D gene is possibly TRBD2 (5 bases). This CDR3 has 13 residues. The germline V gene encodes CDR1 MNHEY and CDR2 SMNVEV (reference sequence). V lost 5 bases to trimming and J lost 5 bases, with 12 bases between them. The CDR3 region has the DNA TGTGCCAGCAGTCCGGGGAAGTTGGAGACCCAGTACTTC. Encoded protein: CASSPGKLETQYF.

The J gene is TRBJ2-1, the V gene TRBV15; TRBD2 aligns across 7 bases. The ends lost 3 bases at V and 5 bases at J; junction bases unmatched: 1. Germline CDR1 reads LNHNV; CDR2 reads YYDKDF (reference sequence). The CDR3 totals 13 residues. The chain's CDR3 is CATSRGRDNEQFF. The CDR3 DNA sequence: TGTGCCACCAGCAGGGGGAGGGACAATGAGCAGTTCTTC.

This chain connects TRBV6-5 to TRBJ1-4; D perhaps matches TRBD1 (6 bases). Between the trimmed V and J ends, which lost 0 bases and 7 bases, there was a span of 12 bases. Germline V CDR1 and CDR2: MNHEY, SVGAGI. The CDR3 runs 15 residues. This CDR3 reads CASSYSGGLSEKLFF. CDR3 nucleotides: TGTGCCAGCAGTTACTCTGGGGGGCTGAGTGAAAAACTGTTTTTT.

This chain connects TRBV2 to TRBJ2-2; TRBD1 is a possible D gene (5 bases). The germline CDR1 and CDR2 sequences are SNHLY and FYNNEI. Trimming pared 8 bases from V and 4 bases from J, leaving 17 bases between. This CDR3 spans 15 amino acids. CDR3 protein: CASDHAGSGTGELFF. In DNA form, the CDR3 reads TGTGCCAGCGATCACGCAGGGTCGGGCACCGGGGAGCTGTTTTTT.

CDR3 sequence reads: CASSYSTASSYEQYF. The CDR3 DNA follows: TGTGCCAGCAGTTACTCGACGGCGAGCTCCTACGAGCAGTACTTC. The rearrangement joins TRBV6-5 to TRBJ2-7, with unresolved D. Germline V gene data show CDR1 as MNHEY and CDR2 as SVGAGI. V was clipped by 0 bases and J by 0 bases, with 9 bases between them. The CDR3 sequence is 15 residues long.